The 15 T cell receptor beta chains below all came from one sample that was sequenced in a study of OX40 agonist ivuxolimab in advanced cancers. The library was obtained by the immunoSEQ multiplex PCR assay. Held by TCRdb, this immuneACCESS table contains in-frame sequences only and omits some clones. Under half of the omission traces to an unresolved V gene where checked; the cause of the rest is unknown. The sample table holds 70,000 to 85,000 clones, of which 94% were seen once. The ten largest clones add up to roughly 11% of the sample. The sequenced sample was CD4+ or CD8+ T cells sorted from blood, obtained in a trial of the OX40 agonist ivuxolimab. Receptor source: an adult with an advanced solid tumor such as melanoma, head and neck, liver or kidney cancer.

The chain couples TRBV9 to TRBJ1-3; tentative D call: TRBD1 (6 bases). The CDR3 totals 15 residues. V was trimmed by 4 bases and J by 0 bases, leaving 11 bases between them. CDR1 SGDLS and CDR2 YYNGEE come from the germline V gene. CDR3 amino acids: CASSLGQISGNTIYF. CDR3 bases: TGTGCCAGCAGCCTCGGACAGATCTCTGGAAACACCATATATTTT.

This clone has a handful of counts. The gene calls are TRBV6-1 and TRBJ1-2; D might be TRBD1 (5 bases). Germline loops: CDR1 MNHNS, CDR2 SASEGT. The CDR3 runs to 13 residues. V was shortened by 0 bases and J by 10 bases, with 12 bases between the two germline ends. The CDR3 region is CASSEALRGDYTF. In DNA, the CDR3 is TGTGCCAGCAGTGAAGCGTTGCGGGGGGACTACACCTTC.

This chain joins TRBV9 and TRBJ2-1; D remains ambiguous. The CDR3 has 12 residues. V lost 0 bases to trimming and J lost 9 bases, with 7 bases between them. Germline V CDR1 and CDR2: SGDLS, YYNGEE. CDR3 in amino acids: CASSVGSSEQFF. The DNA for the CDR3 is TGTGCCAGCAGCGTAGGTTCGAGTGAGCAGTTCTTC. Supplemented by reference TRBV9 and TRBJ2-1, the full variable domain reads DSGVTQTPKHLITATGQRVTLRCSPRSGDLSVYWYQQSLDQGLQFLIQYYNGEERAKGNILERFSAQQFPDLHSELNLSSLELGDSALYFCASSVGSSEQFFGPGTRLTVL.

The chain links TRBV27 to TRBJ1-4; D unclear. In germline, CDR1 is MNHEY, CDR2 SMNVEV (reference sequence). Trimming shortened V by 3 bases and J by 6 bases, and 11 bases separated the two germline ends. The CDR3 spans 14 residues. The DNA for the CDR3 is TGTGCCAGCAGTTTGGGCACTTGGCATGAAAAACTGTTTTTT. Translating gives CASSLGTWHEKLFF.

The V gene is TRBV27, the J gene TRBJ1-2; D unclear. CDR1 is MNHEY and CDR2 is SMNVEV in the germline V gene (reference sequence). The CDR3 runs 15 residues. V lost 3 bases and J 0 bases, leaving 11 bases between the germline ends. The CDR3 loop reads CASSFFAEPNYGYTF. The CDR3 region has the DNA TGTGCCAGCAGTTTCTTCGCGGAACCTAACTATGGCTACACCTTC.

The gene calls are TRBV27 and TRBJ2-1; 9 bases map to TRBD2. V trimming: 3 bases; J trimming: 8 bases; junction bases outside the gene matches: 5. The CDR3 runs to 14 residues. Germline V gene sequence: CDR1 MNHEY, CDR2 SMNVEV (reference sequence). This CDR3 is CASSFGTSHDEQFF. CDR3 coding DNA: TGTGCCAGCAGTTTTGGGACTAGCCATGATGAGCAGTTCTTC.

CDR3 coding DNA: TGTGCCAGCAGCCGTGAGTCGGGACTAGCGGGAGTCGAGCAGTACTTC. Protein: CASSRESGLAGVEQYF. The chain joins TRBV7-6 to TRBJ2-7, with 14 positions matching TRBD2. This CDR3 spans 16 amino acids. The V segment lost 5 bases and the J segment 6 bases; nucleotides outside the gene matches: 9. The V gene's germline CDR1 is SGHVS and CDR2 FNYEAQ.

The genes are TRBV7-3 and TRBJ1-1; D perhaps matches TRBD1 (5 bases). Trimming left V 2 bases short and J 0 bases short, with 10 bases between. Germline values: CDR1 SGHTA, CDR2 FQGTGA. The CDR3 spans 15 residues. The CDR3, as DNA: TGTGCCAGCAGCTTACTCCCAGGGATGAACACTGAAGCTTTCTTT. This gives the protein CASSLLPGMNTEAFF.

The chain is built from TRBV7-6 and TRBJ2-1, with 12 bases lining up with TRBD2. The CDR3 spans 17 residues. The V gene end was trimmed by 5 bases and the J gene end by 3 bases; junction bases not matched to a gene: 8. CDR1 SGHVS and CDR2 FNYEAQ come from the germline V gene. CDR3 sequence reads: CASSPSLAGGLYNEQFF. CDR3 DNA: TGTGCCAGCAGCCCGTCACTAGCGGGAGGCCTCTACAATGAGCAGTTCTTC.

V and J are TRBV19 and TRBJ2-7, with 11 positions matching TRBD1. The CDR3 consists of 15 residues. Germline loops: CDR1 LNHDA, CDR2 SQIVND (reference sequence). The V and J ends lost 5 bases and 4 bases, in that order; junction bases with no gene match: 7. CDR3 sequence: CASSLGTGGLYEQYF. The CDR3 coding sequence is TGTGCCAGTAGTCTTGGGACAGGGGGGCTTTACGAGCAGTACTTC.

The chain links TRBV19 to TRBJ2-3; D ambiguous. Trimming took 4 bases from V and 1 from J, leaving 15 bases between them. The CDR3 length is 16 residues. CDR1 LNHDA and CDR2 SQIVND come from the germline V gene (reference sequence). Here the CDR3 DNA reads TGTGCCAGTAGTACGCAATCGACCTACGGCACAGATACGCAGTATTTT. This gives the protein CASSTQSTYGTDTQYF.

V and J are TRBV19 and TRBJ2-1; 9 bases fit TRBD1. Germline V gene lookup returns CDR1 LNHDA and CDR2 SQIVND (reference sequence). The CDR3 is 16 amino acids. V lost 5 bases to trimming and J lost 4 bases; unmatched junction nucleotides: 9. Written as DNA, the CDR3 is TGTGCCAGTAGTTTCGGACAGGGGAGGATTTACAATGAGCAGTTCTTC. Translation: CASSFGQGRIYNEQFF.

The chain recombines TRBV5-8 with TRBJ2-7, with unresolved D. The CDR3 spans 13 residues. CDR1 and CDR2 from the germline V gene are SGHTS and YDEGEE. Deletions cut 1 base from V and 2 bases from J, with 7 bases between. For the CDR3, the DNA is TGTGCCAGCAGCTTGCACCAAACCTACGAGCAGTACTTC. Its translation is CASSLHQTYEQYF.

This clone was detected only once. V and J are TRBV4-3 and TRBJ1-1; D call uncertain. CDR1 is LGHNA and CDR2 is YSLEER in the germline V gene. V lost 0 bases and J lost 0, with 8 bases in between. The CDR3 is made up of 15 amino acids. The CDR3 DNA reads as TGCGCCAGCAGCCAAGACTCTCCGGTGAACACTGAAGCTTTCTTT. As protein: CASSQDSPVNTEAFF.

This chain links TRBV27 with TRBJ2-2; 11 positions agree with TRBD2. Trimming removed 6 bases from V and 4 bases from J; junction bases left unmatched: 13. There are 18 residues in the CDR3. CDR1 is MNHEY and CDR2 is SMNVEV in the germline V gene (reference sequence). The CDR3 nucleotides are TGTGCCAGCAGCCTCGGGACTAGCGGACCTAAGTCCACCGGGGAGCTGTTTTTT. Its protein product is CASSLGTSGPKSTGELFF.